Below are 10 T cell receptor beta chains sequenced from a single sample in a study of cytomegalovirus exposure and HLA in healthy donors. The PCR had 60 Vbeta and 13 Jbeta primers. The assay was immunoSEQ multiplex PCR, and TCRdb's table has in-frame clones only and misses some. The table has more than 110,000 clones, under 80% seen once; the top ten hold 2.8%. Sequenced material: PBMCs. The receptors stem from a male donor in good health and CMV-seronegative.

This clone came up once. This chain uses TRBV12-5 with TRBJ2-1; D perhaps matches TRBD2 (7 bases). Germline CDR1 and CDR2: LGHNT and FRNRAP. V was shortened by 5 bases and J by 2 bases, with 13 bases between the two germline ends. CDR3 length equals 15 residues. CDR3 residues: CASGLRGGAYNEQFF. The CDR3 nucleotides read TGTGCTAGTGGTCTTAGGGGGGGGGCCTACAATGAGCAGTTCTTC.

The gene calls are TRBV19 and TRBJ1-1; 7 bases are a match to TRBD1. Trimming at V came to 6 bases and at J to 0 bases, leaving 13 bases not matched to a gene. Germline V lookup: CDR1 LNHDA, CDR2 SQIVND (reference sequence). This CDR3 region has 17 residues. The CDR3: CASRRRGTAQMNTEAFF. The CDR3 nucleotides read TGTGCCAGTAGACGAAGGGGGACAGCGCAAATGAACACTGAAGCTTTCTTT. The whole variable domain, remainder taken from reference TRBV19 and TRBJ1-1, is DGGITQSPKYLFRKEGQNVTLSCEQNLNHDAMYWYRQDPGQGLRLIYYSQIVNDFQKGDIAEGYSVSREKKESFPLTVTSAQKNPTAFYLCASRRRGTAQMNTEAFFGQGTRLTVV.

The rearrangement links TRBV5-1 to TRBJ2-1; 13 bases line up with TRBD2. Germline CDR1 reads SGHRS; CDR2 reads YFSETQ. V shed 4 bases and J 10 bases; nucleotides not matched to a gene: 11. This CDR3 spans 16 amino acids. The CDR3 loop reads CASSERTGTSGTEQFF. The CDR3 nucleotides read TGCGCCAGCAGCGAAAGAACCGGGACTAGCGGGACCGAGCAGTTCTTC.

The rearrangement uses TRBV2 and TRBJ1-4, with TRBD1 identical over 8 bases. From germline, CDR1 is SNHLY and CDR2 FYNNEI. The CDR3 sequence is 14 residues long. After removal of 6 bases from V and 11 bases from J, the junction contained 11 bases not matched to a gene. The CDR3 protein is CASSYSGQGFKLFF. As DNA, the CDR3 is TGTGCCAGCAGCTATTCTGGACAGGGCTTTAAACTGTTTTTT.

V is TRBV27 and J is TRBJ2-7, with D perhaps TRBD2 (6 bases). The CDR3 contains 13 residues. Deletions cut 4 bases from V and 0 bases from J, with 7 bases between. Germline lookup yields CDR1 MNHEY and CDR2 SMNVEV (reference sequence). The CDR3 loop reads CASSSGSSYEQYF. CDR3 DNA sequence: TGTGCCAGCAGTTCCGGGAGCTCCTACGAGCAGTACTTC.

The chain recombines TRBV9 with TRBJ1-3; 9 bases map to TRBD1. The J segment lost 0 bases and the V segment lost 3 bases, leaving 7 bases of the junction unmatched. The CDR3 is 17 residues long. CDR1 and CDR2 (germline): SGDLS, YYNGEE. The DNA of the CDR3 is TGTGCCAGCAGCGCCCGGGACAGGGCCGTCTCTGGAAACACCATATATTTT. Translated: CASSARDRAVSGNTIYF.

The chain employs TRBV9 and TRBJ2-7, with TRBD2 matching over 9 bases. The V segment lost 3 bases and the J segment 3 bases; nucleotides outside the gene matches: 4. This CDR3 region has 14 residues. Germline lookup yields CDR1 SGDLS and CDR2 YYNGEE. This CDR3 is CASSASGTNYEQYF. The CDR3 nucleotides read TGTGCCAGCAGCGCTAGCGGGACTAACTACGAGCAGTACTTC.

This sequence joins TRBV18 and TRBJ2-5; TRBD1 is a possible D gene (6 bases). Trimming cost V 3 bases and J 1 base, with 12 bases left between them. The CDR3 consists of 15 residues. The germline V gene encodes CDR1 KGHSH and CDR2 LQKENI. The CDR3 nucleotides are TGTGCCAGCTCACCCCAGACAGGTCGCCAAGAGACCCAGTACTTC. This sequence encodes CASSPQTGRQETQYF.

This clone was detected once. The chain has TRBV5-1 and TRBJ2-4; 9 bases are shared with TRBD1. CDR3 length: 16 residues. Trimming at V came to 4 bases and at J to 1 base, leaving 6 bases not matched to a gene. Germline V gene sequence: CDR1 SGHRS, CDR2 YFSETQ. The CDR3 loop is CASSLTGGRAKNIQYF. In nucleotides, the CDR3 is TGCGCCAGCAGCCTCACAGGGGGCCGGGCCAAAAACATTCAGTACTTC.

The chain joins TRBV5-1 to TRBJ2-5; the match to TRBD2 covers 13 bases. Trimming took 4 bases from V and 5 from J; bases not matched to a gene: 5. Per germline, CDR1 SGHRS and CDR2 YFSETQ. This CDR3 has 15 residues. The chain's CDR3 is CASSRTSGSEETQYF. The CDR3, as DNA: TGCGCCAGCAGCAGGACTAGCGGGAGTGAGGAGACCCAGTACTTC.